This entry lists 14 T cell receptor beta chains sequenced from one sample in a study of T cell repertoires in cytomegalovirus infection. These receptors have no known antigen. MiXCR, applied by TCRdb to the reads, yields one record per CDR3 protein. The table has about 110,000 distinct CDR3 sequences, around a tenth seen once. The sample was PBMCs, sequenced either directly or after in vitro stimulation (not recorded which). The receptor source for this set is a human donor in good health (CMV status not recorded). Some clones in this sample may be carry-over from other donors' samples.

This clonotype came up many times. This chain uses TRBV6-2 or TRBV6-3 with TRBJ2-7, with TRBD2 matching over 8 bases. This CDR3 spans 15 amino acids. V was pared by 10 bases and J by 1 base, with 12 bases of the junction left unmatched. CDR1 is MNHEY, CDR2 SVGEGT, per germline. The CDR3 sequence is CAIKTPGLGSYEQYV. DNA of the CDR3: TGTGCCATCAAAACCCCGGGACTAGGGTCCTACGAGCAGTACGTC.

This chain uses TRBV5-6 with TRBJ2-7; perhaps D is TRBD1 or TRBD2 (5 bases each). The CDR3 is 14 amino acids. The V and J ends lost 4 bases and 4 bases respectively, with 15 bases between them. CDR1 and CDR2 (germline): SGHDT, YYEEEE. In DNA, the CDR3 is TGTGCCAGCAGCAGAATCGGGACGGAGTACGAGCAGTACGTC. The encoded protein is CASSRIGTEYEQYV.

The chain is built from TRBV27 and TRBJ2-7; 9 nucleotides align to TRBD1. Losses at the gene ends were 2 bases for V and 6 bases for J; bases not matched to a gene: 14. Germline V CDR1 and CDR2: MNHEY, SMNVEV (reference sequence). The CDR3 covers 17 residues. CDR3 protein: CASSLRVGTGMAGEQYF. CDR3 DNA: TGTGCCAGCAGTTTAAGGGTCGGGACAGGGATGGCAGGCGAGCAGTACTTC.

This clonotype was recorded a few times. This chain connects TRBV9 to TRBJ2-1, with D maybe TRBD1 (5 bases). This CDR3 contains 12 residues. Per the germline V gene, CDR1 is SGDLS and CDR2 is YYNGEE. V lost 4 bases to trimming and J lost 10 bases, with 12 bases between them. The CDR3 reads CASSLSQGEQFF. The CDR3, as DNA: TGTGCCAGCAGCCTAAGCCAGGGAGAGCAGTTCTTC.

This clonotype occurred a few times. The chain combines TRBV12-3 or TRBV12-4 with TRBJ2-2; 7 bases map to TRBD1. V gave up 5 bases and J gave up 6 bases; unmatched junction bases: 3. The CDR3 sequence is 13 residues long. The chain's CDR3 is CASSDRVPGELFF. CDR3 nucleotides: TGTGCCAGCAGTGACAGGGTTCCCGGGGAGCTGTTTTTT.

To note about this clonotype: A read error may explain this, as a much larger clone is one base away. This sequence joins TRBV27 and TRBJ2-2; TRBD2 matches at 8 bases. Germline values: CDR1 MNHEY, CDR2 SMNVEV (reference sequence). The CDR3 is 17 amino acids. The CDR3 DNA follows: TGTGCCAGCAGTTTTATGGTGACTAGCGTGAACACCGAGGAGCTGTTTTTT. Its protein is CASSFMVTSVNTEELFF.

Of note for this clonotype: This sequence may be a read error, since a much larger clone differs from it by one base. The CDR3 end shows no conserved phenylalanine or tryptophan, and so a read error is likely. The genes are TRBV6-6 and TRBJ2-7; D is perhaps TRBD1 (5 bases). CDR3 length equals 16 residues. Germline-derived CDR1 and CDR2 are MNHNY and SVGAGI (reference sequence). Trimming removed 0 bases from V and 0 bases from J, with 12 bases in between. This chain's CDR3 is CASSYSQGISSYEQYI. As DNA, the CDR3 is TGTGCCAGCAGTTACTCGCAGGGTATTAGCTCCTACGAGCAGTACATC.

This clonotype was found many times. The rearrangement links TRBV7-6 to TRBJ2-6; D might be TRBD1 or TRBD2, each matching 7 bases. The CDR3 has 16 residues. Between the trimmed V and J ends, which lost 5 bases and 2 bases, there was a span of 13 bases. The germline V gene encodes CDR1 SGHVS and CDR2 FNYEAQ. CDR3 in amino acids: CASSPRGGAGANVLTF. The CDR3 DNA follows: TGTGCCAGCAGCCCCAGGGGGGGGGCTGGGGCCAACGTCCTGACTTTC.

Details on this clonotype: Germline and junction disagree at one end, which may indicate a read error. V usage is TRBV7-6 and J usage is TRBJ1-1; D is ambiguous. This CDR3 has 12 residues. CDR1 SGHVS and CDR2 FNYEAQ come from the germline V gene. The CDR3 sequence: CVSSLNGIEAFF. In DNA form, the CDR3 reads TGTGTCAGCAGCCTAAACGGGATTGAAGCTTTCTTT.

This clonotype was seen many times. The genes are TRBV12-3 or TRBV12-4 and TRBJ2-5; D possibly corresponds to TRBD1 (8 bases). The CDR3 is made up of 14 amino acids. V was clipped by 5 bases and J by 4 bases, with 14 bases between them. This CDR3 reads CASSDTGGGETQYF. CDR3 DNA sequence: TGTGCCAGCAGTGATACAGGGGGGGGAGAGACCCAGTACTTC.

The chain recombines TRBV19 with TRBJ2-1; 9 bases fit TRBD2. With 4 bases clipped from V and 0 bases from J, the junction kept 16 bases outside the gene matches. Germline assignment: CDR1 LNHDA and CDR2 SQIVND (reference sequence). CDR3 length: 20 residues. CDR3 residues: CASSTPLAGDLSSSYNEQFF. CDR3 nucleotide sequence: TGTGCCAGTAGTACCCCTTTAGCGGGAGATCTTTCGAGCTCCTACAATGAGCAGTTCTTC.

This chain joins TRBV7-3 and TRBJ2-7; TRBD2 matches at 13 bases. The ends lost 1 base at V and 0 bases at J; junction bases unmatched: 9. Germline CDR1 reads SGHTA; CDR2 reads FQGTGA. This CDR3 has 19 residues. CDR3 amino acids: CASSLIEGLAGTSSYEQYF. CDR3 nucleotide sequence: TGTGCCAGCAGCTTAATAGAGGGACTAGCGGGGACAAGCTCCTACGAGCAGTACTTC.

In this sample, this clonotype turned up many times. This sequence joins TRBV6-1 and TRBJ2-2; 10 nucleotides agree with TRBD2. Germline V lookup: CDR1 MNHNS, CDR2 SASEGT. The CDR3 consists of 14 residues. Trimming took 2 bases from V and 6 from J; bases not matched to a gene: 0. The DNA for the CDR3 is TGTGCCAGCAGTGAACTAGCGGGAGCCGGGGAGCTGTTTTTT. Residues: CASSELAGAGELFF.

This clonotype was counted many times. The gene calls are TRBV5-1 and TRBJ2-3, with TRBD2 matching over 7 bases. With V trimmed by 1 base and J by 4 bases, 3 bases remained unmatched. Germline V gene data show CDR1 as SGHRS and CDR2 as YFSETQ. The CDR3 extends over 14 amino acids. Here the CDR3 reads CASSLWLAADTQYF. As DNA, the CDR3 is TGCGCCAGCAGCTTGTGGCTAGCGGCAGATACGCAGTATTTT.